This entry concerns a single T cell receptor beta chain. This specimen comes from a study of blood T cell repertoires in COVID-19. This CDR3 region has 13 residues. V was shortened by 4 bases and J by 3 bases, with 10 bases between the two germline ends. The germline gives CDR1 SGHNT, CDR2 YENEEA. The data were produced by immunoSEQ multiplex PCR, yet TCRdb's version contains in-frame clones alone and is incomplete. The table records some 460,000 clones, 70% to 90% of them present only once. The chain recombines TRBV11-3 with TRBJ2-7; D is possibly TRBD1 (6 bases). Sequenced sample: PBMCs or T cells enriched from blood (not recorded which). The clonotype originates from a woman aged 18 to 35 with acute COVID-19. The CDR3 sequence is CASSSGQSYEQYF. Here the CDR3 DNA reads TGTGCCAGCAGCTCCGGACAGAGCTACGAGCAGTACTTC.